The 5 T cell receptor beta chains reported below all come from one sample, sequenced in a study of blood T cell repertoires in COVID-19. Method: immunoSEQ multiplex PCR; TCRdb's copy keeps in-frame clones and lacks some. The sample has 130,000 or so clones; around nine tenths are singletons. Sample: peripheral blood. Receptor source: a man aged 50 to 59 with active or convalescent COVID-19.

V usage is TRBV6-5 and J usage is TRBJ1-2; perhaps TRBD1 as D (6 bases). Germline CDR1 and CDR2: MNHEY and SVGAGI. This CDR3 region has 13 residues. V dropped 5 bases and J dropped 8 bases, with 15 bases sitting between them. The CDR3: CASSPRGAEGYTF. CDR3 DNA sequence: TGTGCCAGCAGTCCCCGGGGGGCCGAAGGCTACACCTTC.

The gene calls are TRBV30 and TRBJ2-1; 7 nucleotides agree with TRBD1. Trimming cost V 2 bases and J 9 bases; bases outside gene matches: 4. This CDR3 region has 12 residues. Germline lookup yields CDR1 GTSNPN and CDR2 SVGIG (reference sequence). CDR3 DNA: TGTGCCTGGAGTATAGGGGGCTTTGAGCAGTTCTTC. This sequence encodes CAWSIGGFEQFF.

This clone was seen a handful of times. This sequence joins TRBV19 and TRBJ2-2, with TRBD1 identical over 11 bases. CDR3 size: 16 residues. Trimming at V came to 7 bases and at J to 5 bases, leaving 9 bases not matched to a gene. CDR1 and CDR2 from the germline V gene are LNHDA and SQIVND (reference sequence). The CDR3 DNA reads as TGTGCCAGTATGTTGGCGGACAGGGGGCTTACCGGGGAGCTGTTTTTT. Protein: CASMLADRGLTGELFF.

The rearrangement uses TRBV18 and TRBJ1-1, with 7 bases identical to TRBD1. In germline, CDR1 is KGHSH, CDR2 LQKENI. Trimming removed 2 bases from V and 1 base from J; junction bases left unmatched: 4. The length of the CDR3 is 15 residues. The CDR3 nucleotides are TGTGCCAGCTCACCAACGGGACAGCCGAACACTGAAGCTTTCTTT. Translated: CASSPTGQPNTEAFF.

CDR3 DNA: TGTGCCAGCAGTCCCACGACAGAGAGCTCTGGAAACACCATATATTTT. Translating it yields CASSPTTESSGNTIYF. The chain couples TRBV27 to TRBJ1-3, with a possible D match to TRBD1 (5 bases). The CDR3 contains 16 residues. The germline gives CDR1 MNHEY, CDR2 SMNVEV (reference sequence). V dropped 5 bases and J dropped 0 bases, with 14 bases sitting between them.